This T cell receptor (beta chain) was sequenced in a study of cytomegalovirus exposure and HLA in healthy donors. Broader study findings: Using the classifier, cytomegalovirus status was reportedly diagnosed with high specificity and sensitivity.

The assay was immunoSEQ multiplex PCR, and TCRdb's table has in-frame clones only and misses some. The sample carries approximately 160,000 clones, 90% to 97% recorded once. V dropped 5 bases and J dropped 7; count of bases not matched to a gene: 7. The CDR3 length is 14 residues. CDR1 SGHAT and CDR2 FQNNGV come from the germline V gene. Regarding this clone: Its antigen remains unidentified.

The TCR originated in a woman aged 18-29 years in good health and CMV-seronegative. Sequenced sample: PBMCs. The V gene is TRBV11-2, the J gene TRBJ1-4; 7 bases fit TRBD1. The DNA for the CDR3 is TGTGCCAGCAGCCCAAGGGGGCCCAGTGAAAAACTGTTTTTT. Its protein product is CASSPRGPSEKLFF.